Sequencing of this T cell receptor beta chain was carried out in a study of blood T cell repertoires in COVID-19. The germline V gene encodes CDR1 LNHDA and CDR2 SQIVND (reference sequence). The CDR3 totals 14 residues. V was trimmed by 3 bases and J by 8 bases, leaving 14 bases between them. Method: immunoSEQ multiplex PCR; TCRdb's copy keeps in-frame clones and lacks some. The table records around 70,000 clones, around nine tenths of them present only once. The source material was peripheral blood. The sequence came from a man aged 60-69 years with acute or convalescent COVID-19. The rearrangement joins TRBV19 to TRBJ2-1, with D perhaps matching TRBD2 (5 bases). CDR3 amino acids: CASSIYRSRDEQFF. In DNA, the CDR3 is TGTGCCAGTAGTATTTACCGGTCGAGGGATGAGCAGTTCTTC.